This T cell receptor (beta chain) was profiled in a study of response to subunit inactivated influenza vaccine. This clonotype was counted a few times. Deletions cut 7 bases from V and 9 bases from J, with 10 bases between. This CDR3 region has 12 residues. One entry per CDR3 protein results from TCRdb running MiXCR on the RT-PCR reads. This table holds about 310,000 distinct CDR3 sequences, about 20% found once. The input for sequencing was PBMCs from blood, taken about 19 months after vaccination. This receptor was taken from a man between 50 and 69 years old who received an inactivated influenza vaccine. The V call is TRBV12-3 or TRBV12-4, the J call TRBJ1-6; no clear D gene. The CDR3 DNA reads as TGTGCCAGCACCATTGGGAGTTCACCCCTCCACTTT. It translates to CASTIGSSPLHF.